The rows below give T cell receptor beta chains drawn from one sample of a study of blood T cell repertoires in COVID-19. TCRdb's table, derived via immunoSEQ multiplex PCR, lists solely in-frame clones and lacks some. The table lists 150,000 to 200,000 clones, roughly 82% of them singletons. Sequencing was done on a sample of PBMCs or T cells enriched from blood (not recorded which). Every receptor here comes from a man aged 35-49 years who had recovered from COVID-19. CDR3s include the opening cysteine and the closing phenylalanine or tryptophan. Fields, in order: V gene, J gene, clone size, D gene, CDR3 DNA, CDR3 protein. The D gene is left open where the match is weak. Some rows mark clone size as missing; the rest say once, few, many or name a class of expanded clone.

>TRBV5-1|TRBJ2-1|.|.
TGCGCCAGCAGTCTCTCTTCCAATGAGCAGTTCTTC
CASSLSSNEQFF
>TRBV27|TRBJ1-4|.|TRBD1
TGTGCCAGCAGTCTACGACAGGGAAGCACTGAAAAACTGTTTTTT
CASSLRQGSTEKLFF
>TRBV5-1|TRBJ1-4|.|TRBD1
TGCGCCAGCAGCTTGGATGCGAACAGGGGGCACGAAAAACTGTTTTTT
CASSLDANRGHEKLFF
>TRBV24-1|TRBJ2-1|few|TRBD2
TGTGCCACCAGTGAACTTAGCGGGAGCTCCTACAATGAGCAGTTCTTC
CATSELSGSSYNEQFF
>TRBV11-2|TRBJ2-2|.|.
TGTGCCAGCAGCCTCGGACGGTTCAGGGGAACCGGGGAGCTGTTTTTT
CASSLGRFRGTGELFF
>TRBV15|TRBJ1-3|.|TRBD1
TGTGCCACCTCGAAGCCGGGACAGATAATAGGAAACACCATATATTTT
CATSKPGQIIGNTIYF
>TRBV6-1|TRBJ1-1|few|TRBD1
TGTGCCAGCAGTGAGTCGACAGGGATAAAGAACACTGAAGCTTTCTTT
CASSESTGIKNTEAFF
>TRBV7-2|TRBJ1-2|.|TRBD1
TGTGCCAGCAGCTTAGAGGGACAGACTAACTATGGCTACACCTTC
CASSLEGQTNYGYTF
>TRBV28|TRBJ1-2|.|.
TGTGCCAGCAACACCGGGACATCTGGCTACACCTTC
CASNTGTSGYTF
>TRBV11-3|TRBJ1-5|.|.
TGTGCCAGCAGCTTAAGGCAGGGGTTCCCATATAGCAATCAGCCCCAGCATTTT
CASSLRQGFPYSNQPQHF
>TRBV28|TRBJ1-5|.|TRBD1
TGTGCCAGCACCCTCGCAGGGGGGAAGCAGCCCCAGCATTTT
CASTLAGGKQPQHF
>TRBV7-9|TRBJ1-6|few|.
TGTGCCAGCAGCCCACAGTCGGTCAATTCACCCCTCCACTTT
CASSPQSVNSPLHF
>TRBV5-1|TRBJ1-3|.|.
TGCGCCAGCAGCCAGGACAGAGGATATCCTGGAAACACCATATATTTT
CASSQDRGYPGNTIYF
>TRBV6-6|TRBJ1-6|.|.
TGTGCCAGCAGTCAACCTCGGGGCAGGGGCCACGACTATAATTCACCCCTCCACTTT
CASSQPRGRGHDYNSPLHF
>TRBV19|TRBJ2-3|.|TRBD1
TGTGCCAGTAGCCGGGGGACAGGGACAGATACGCAGTATTTT
CASSRGTGTDTQYF
>TRBV6-2/TRBV6-3|TRBJ1-1|.|TRBD1
TGTGCCAGCAGCCTCTACTCCCCCGGGACAGGGGGCAAGGGGACTGAAGCTTTCTTT
CASSLYSPGTGGKGTEAFF
>TRBV7-8|TRBJ1-5|.|.
TGTGCCAGCAGCTTGGTGGCCTTCGGGGGAAATCAGCCCCAGCATTTT
CASSLVAFGGNQPQHF
>TRBV4-1|TRBJ2-2|.|TRBD2
TGCGCCAGCAGCCGAGAGCGGGAGGGGAGCACCGGGGAGCTGTTTTTT
CASSREREGSTGELFF
>TRBV27|TRBJ1-2|.|.
TGTGCCAGCAGTCCGCGACCGGACACATCCGGTGGCTACACCTTC
CASSPRPDTSGGYTF
>TRBV5-8|TRBJ1-5|.|TRBD1
TGTGCCAGCAGCCCGACAGGGTGGGGCAATCAGCCCCAGCATTTT
CASSPTGWGNQPQHF
>TRBV7-2|TRBJ2-1|.|.
TGTGCCAGCAGCTTAGTCTTGACTGGCTCCTACAATGAGCAGTTCTTC
CASSLVLTGSYNEQFF
>TRBV28|TRBJ1-5|.|.
TGTGCCAGCAGCCCGACGGGAATCCCCAATCAGCCCCAGCATTTT
CASSPTGIPNQPQHF
>TRBV18|TRBJ2-3|.|TRBD2
TGTGCCAGCTCACCCTTAAGCCGGCTAGCGGGAGTCGTTGGGGGCCAGGATACGCAGTATTTT
CASSPLSRLAGVVGGQDTQYF
>TRBV11-2|TRBJ1-2|.|TRBD1
TGTGCCAGCAGCTTAGGGGACAGGGCCTATGGCTACACCTTC
CASSLGDRAYGYTF
>TRBV9|TRBJ1-3|few|.
TGTGCCAGCAGCGTAGCATGGGGGGGTTCTGGAAACACCATATATTTT
CASSVAWGGSGNTIYF
>TRBV6-5|TRBJ1-5|.|.
TGTGCCAGCAGCTACGACAGGCACAATCAGCCCCAGCATTTT
CASSYDRHNQPQHF
>TRBV7-7|TRBJ2-2|.|TRBD2
TGTGCCAGCAGCTCTAGCGGGATGAACACCGGGGAGCTGTTTTTT
CASSSSGMNTGELFF
>TRBV6-2/TRBV6-3|TRBJ1-2|.|.
TGTGCCAGCAACCCACAGGGAAGCTATGGCTACACCTTC
CASNPQGSYGYTF
>TRBV16|TRBJ1-1|.|.
TGTGCCAGCAGCCAAAGCGGCAGGATGAACACTGAAGCTTTCTTT
CASSQSGRMNTEAFF
>TRBV5-1|TRBJ1-2|.|.
TGCGCCAGCAGCTGGGCCATTCCTAACTATGGCTACACCTTC
CASSWAIPNYGYTF
>TRBV5-1|TRBJ1-5|once|.
TGCGCCAGCAGCCCGCAGGGTAGCAATCAGCCCCAGCATTTT
CASSPQGSNQPQHF
>TRBV9|TRBJ1-6|.|TRBD1
TGTGCCAGCCGACGGGACAGTAATTCACCCCTCCACTTT
CASRRDSNSPLHF
>TRBV7-9|TRBJ2-1|.|TRBD1
TGTGCCAGCAGCCACGAACCGATCAGGGGGAGATTCTACAATGAGCAGTTCTTC
CASSHEPIRGRFYNEQFF
>TRBV25-1|TRBJ1-2|.|.
TGTGCCAGCAGTGAATTTGCGGGGGCCGGCTACACCTTC
CASSEFAGAGYTF
>TRBV27|TRBJ2-2|.|.
TGTGCCAGCAGTCTAACCGGGGAGCTGTTTTTT
CASSLTGELFF
>TRBV9|TRBJ1-2|once|.
TGTGCCAGCAGCCCCATCCCCCAGGGAAATGGCTACACCTTC
CASSPIPQGNGYTF
>TRBV27|TRBJ1-4|.|.
TGTGCCAGCAGTTATCGTCCCGCGGGAAGTGAAAAACTGTTTTTT
CASSYRPAGSEKLFF
>TRBV19|TRBJ1-1|once|TRBD1
TGTGCCAGTAGTACTCAGGGGGGCTTCTCCTTGAACACTGAAGCTTTCTTT
CASSTQGGFSLNTEAFF
>TRBV5-4|TRBJ1-1|.|.
TGTGCCAGCAGCTCGTCCCCAGGGATGAACACTGAAGCTTTCTTT
CASSSSPGMNTEAFF
>TRBV5-1|TRBJ2-3|.|TRBD2
TGCGCCAGCAGCTCGGGCAGGACTAGCGGGAGGTATACAGATACGCAGTATTTT
CASSSGRTSGRYTDTQYF